Following are 28 T cell receptor beta chains from one sample sequenced in a study of CD8 T cells in ankylosing spondylitis. TCRdb re-called the 5' RACE reads through MiXCR, storing one row per CDR3 protein. The data hold some 33,000 distinct CDR3 sequences, with 14% observed a single time. The sample taken for sequencing was blood. These TCRs come from a male donor with ankylosing spondylitis or in good health (not recorded which).

The chain combines TRBV19 with TRBJ1-1; TRBD1 agrees at 11 bases. The V segment lost 5 bases and the J segment 1 base; nucleotides outside the gene matches: 15. Germline V gives CDR1 LNHDA, CDR2 SQIVND (reference sequence). This CDR3 spans 19 amino acids. The CDR3 region is CASSPFMGTGGRGNTEAFF. CDR3 coding DNA: TGTGCCAGTAGTCCCTTTATGGGGACAGGGGGACGGGGGAACACTGAAGCTTTCTTT.

This clonotype was counted only a few times. This chain uses TRBV6-5 with TRBJ1-4; no reliable D call. Trimming removed 2 bases at V and 8 bases at J, with 18 bases between. Germline V gives CDR1 MNHEY, CDR2 SVGAGI. CDR3 length: 16 residues. Written as DNA, the CDR3 is TGTGCCAGCAGTTACCAAGCCCGCGGGATGGGGGAAAAACTGTTTTTT. It specifies CASSYQARGMGEKLFF.

The chain recombines TRBV27 with TRBJ2-3; D ambiguous. Looked up from germline, CDR1 is MNHEY and CDR2 is SMNVEV (reference sequence). This CDR3 spans 14 amino acids. V lost 1 base and J 6 bases, leaving 11 bases between the germline ends. The CDR3 bases are TGTGCCAGCAGTTTATTGGACCCGATGGATACGCAGTATTTT. This codes for CASSLLDPMDTQYF.

V gene TRBV20-1 combines with J gene TRBJ2-3; a weak D match, TRBD2 (6 bases). The CDR3 totals 15 residues. CDR1 and CDR2 from the germline V gene are DFQATT and SNEGSKA (reference sequence). V lost 0 bases to trimming and J lost 7 bases, with 17 bases between them. The CDR3 sequence: CSARDLAGTQNTQYF. CDR3 nucleotide sequence: TGCAGTGCTAGAGATCTTGCGGGGACTCAAAATACGCAGTATTTT.

This clonotype turned up a few times. For the CDR3, the DNA is TGCAGCGTTGAGGGTTGGGGTAATGAGCAGTTCTTC. Translating gives CSVEGWGNEQFF. V and J are TRBV29-1 and TRBJ2-1; D call uncertain. V lost 3 bases and J lost 7, with 10 bases in between. Germline V gives CDR1 SQVTM, CDR2 ANQGSEA. The CDR3 totals 12 residues.

This clonotype showed up just a few times. The chain uses TRBV5-1 and TRBJ2-5, with TRBD1 identical over 8 bases. This CDR3 region has 14 residues. Germline assignment: CDR1 SGHRS and CDR2 YFSETQ. Trimming cost V 4 bases and J 5 bases; bases outside gene matches: 7. The CDR3 DNA reads as TGCGCCAGCAGCAAGGACAGGGTTTCGGAGACCCAGTACTTC. It translates to CASSKDRVSETQYF.

This clonotype was seen a few times. The rearrangement links TRBV3-1 to TRBJ2-2; TRBD2 agrees at 8 bases. From germline, CDR1 is LGHDT and CDR2 YNNKEL (reference sequence). V lost 1 base, J lost 4 bases, and 8 bases stayed unmatched. The CDR3 spans 17 residues. This CDR3 is CASSQGGSGTFTGELFF. The CDR3 DNA follows: TGTGCCAGCAGCCAAGGCGGTAGCGGGACCTTCACCGGGGAGCTGTTTTTT.

This clonotype was recorded a few times. The chain carries TRBV28 and TRBJ1-4; perhaps TRBD1 as D (6 bases). Germline assignment: CDR1 MDHEN and CDR2 SYDVKM. V was pared by 6 bases and J by 8 bases, with 19 bases between. This CDR3 is 15 amino acids long. CDR3 nucleotide sequence: TGTGCCAGCAGCGCCTCGGGGGGCGCTAGAGAAAAACTGTTTTTT. Translating gives CASSASGGAREKLFF.

The V and J genes are TRBV4-2 and TRBJ1-1; D perhaps matches TRBD1 (5 bases). The germline V gene has CDR1 LGHNA and CDR2 YNFKEQ. There are 14 residues in the CDR3. The V end was cut by 3 bases, the J end by 4 bases, with 12 bases between. In DNA form, the CDR3 reads TGTGCCAGCAGCCATCCCACCCAGGGCACTGAAGCTTTCTTT. Translation: CASSHPTQGTEAFF.

The V gene is TRBV6-4, the J gene TRBJ2-1; D unresolved. V was clipped by 5 bases and J by 8 bases, with 13 bases between them. This CDR3 is built from 13 residues. CDR1 and CDR2 (germline): MRHNA, SNTAGT. The CDR3 coding sequence is TGTGCCAGCAGTTTAGATCGTACAGATGAGCAGTTCTTC. Protein: CASSLDRTDEQFF.

This clonotype was found a few times. This chain links TRBV7-2 with TRBJ2-1; tentatively, D is TRBD1 (7 bases). The germline gives CDR1 SGHTA, CDR2 FQGNSA. Trimming stripped 5 bases from V and 7 bases from J, with 15 bases between. The CDR3 is 14 residues long. CDR3 in amino acids: CASSGNRGGNEQFF. The CDR3 nucleotides are TGTGCCAGCAGCGGCAACAGGGGAGGAAATGAGCAGTTCTTC.

This clonotype was recorded once. The chain combines TRBV29-1 with TRBJ2-1; 14 bases agree with TRBD2. With 7 bases clipped from V and 6 bases from J, the junction kept 2 bases outside the gene matches. CDR1 and CDR2 (germline): SQVTM, ANQGSEA. The CDR3 totals 13 residues. The CDR3 DNA reads as TGCAGCGCGGGGACTAGCGGGGGCAATGAGCAGTTCTTC. Translation: CSAGTSGGNEQFF.

In this sample, this clonotype turned up a few times. This rearrangement joins TRBV28 to TRBJ2-3; 7 bases line up with TRBD2. With 5 bases clipped from V and 1 base from J, the junction kept 0 bases outside the gene matches. Germline loops: CDR1 MDHEN, CDR2 SYDVKM. CDR3 length: 13 residues. The CDR3 region has the DNA TGTGCCAGCAGTGGGGGGGGCACAGATACGCAGTATTTT. Protein: CASSGGGTDTQYF.

CDR3 in DNA: TGCGCCAGCAGCCAAGTCAGGGTAGCGGGAGGGCCCGGGGAGCTGTTTTTT. Protein product: CASSQVRVAGGPGELFF. The rearrangement links TRBV4-3 to TRBJ2-2; 11 nucleotides align to TRBD2. Trimming at V came to 1 base and at J to 6 bases, leaving 7 bases not matched to a gene. The CDR3 has 17 residues. Germline CDR1 reads LGHNA; CDR2 reads YSLEER.

The chain employs TRBV7-2 and TRBJ2-2, with unresolved D. The CDR3 runs to 14 residues. Trimming took off 5 bases at V and 7 bases at J, with 14 bases between the two ends. CDR1 is SGHTA, CDR2 FQGNSA, per germline. The CDR3 loop is CASSREMSGGELFF. The DNA for the CDR3 is TGTGCCAGCAGCCGAGAAATGAGTGGCGGGGAGCTGTTTTTT. The full variable domain, its missing parts supplied by reference TRBV7-2 and TRBJ2-2, is GAGVSQSPSNKVTEKGKDVELRCDPISGHTALYWYRQSLGQGLEFLIYFQGNSAPDKSGLPSDRFSAERTGGSVSTLTIQRTQQEDSAVYLCASSREMSGGELFFGEGSRLTVL.

This clonotype was seen a few times. The V call is TRBV5-1, the J call TRBJ2-2, with 9 positions matching TRBD2. This CDR3 is 16 amino acids long. V was pared by 0 bases and J by 4 bases, with 4 bases of the junction left unmatched. From germline, CDR1 is SGHRS and CDR2 YFSETQ. In nucleotides, the CDR3 is TGCGCCAGCAGCTTGGCTAGCGGGACCCCCACCGGGGAGCTGTTTTTT. Residues: CASSLASGTPTGELFF.

The chain joins TRBV28 to TRBJ2-1, with D tentatively TRBD2 (6 bases). Germline assignment: CDR1 MDHEN and CDR2 SYDVKM. The CDR3 is 15 amino acids. V was trimmed by 6 bases and J by 0 bases, leaving 12 bases between them. The CDR3 protein is CASRPDGSSYNEQFF. The CDR3 DNA is TGTGCCAGCAGACCCGACGGGAGCTCCTACAATGAGCAGTTCTTC.

The sample holds a few counts of this clonotype. The genes are TRBV10-1 and TRBJ1-6; D not resolved. This CDR3 is 12 amino acids long. Between the trimmed V and J ends, which lost 9 bases and 6 bases, there was a span of 9 bases. CDR1 and CDR2 from the germline V gene are WNHNN and SYGVQD (reference sequence). In nucleotides, the CDR3 is TGCGCCAGACGGACGCCTAATTCACCCCTCCACTTT. Its protein is CARRTPNSPLHF.

The chain is built from TRBV28 and TRBJ2-3, with D possibly matching TRBD2 (6 bases). The germline V gene encodes CDR1 MDHEN and CDR2 SYDVKM. The CDR3 length is 15 residues. The V end was cut by 2 bases, the J end by 1 base, with 10 bases between. Here the CDR3 DNA reads TGTGCCAGCAGTTTACGGGGGATGCGCACAGATACGCAGTATTTT. Its translation: CASSLRGMRTDTQYF. Drawing the rest from reference TRBV28 and TRBJ2-3, the complete variable domain is DVKVTQSSRYLVKRTGEKVFLECVQDMDHENMFWYRQDPGLGLRLIYFSYDVKMKEKGDIPEGYSVSREKKERFSLILESASTNQTSMYLCASSLRGMRTDTQYFGPGTRLTVL.

This clonotype occurred a few times. This chain connects TRBV11-2 to TRBJ2-1, with unresolved D. The germline V gene has CDR1 SGHAT and CDR2 FQNNGV. V dropped 6 bases and J dropped 7 bases, with 16 bases sitting between them. The CDR3 is 14 amino acids. Here the CDR3 DNA reads TGTGCCAGCAGTCGGGCCGGCCTTCGGAATGAGCAGTTCTTC. This encodes CASSRAGLRNEQFF.

This rearrangement joins TRBV29-1 to TRBJ2-3, with 10 bases identical to TRBD2. Per the germline V gene, CDR1 is SQVTM and CDR2 is ANQGSEA. This CDR3 contains 16 residues. J gave up 2 bases and V 0 bases, and 5 bases lay outside the gene matches. The CDR3 here is CSVEDLLAGYTDTQYF. The CDR3 region has the DNA TGCAGCGTTGAAGATCTACTAGCGGGGTACACAGATACGCAGTATTTT.

This clonotype is labeled medium-sized (0.01 to 0.1%). The chain combines TRBV5-1 with TRBJ2-3; 8 bases match TRBD2. Germline assignment: CDR1 SGHRS and CDR2 YFSETQ. The CDR3 runs to 15 residues. Trimming took 4 bases from V and 4 from J; bases not matched to a gene: 8. CDR3 amino acids: CASSHERAGADTQYF. CDR3 nucleotide sequence: TGCGCCAGCAGCCATGAACGAGCGGGGGCAGATACGCAGTATTTT.

This chain joins TRBV6-2 or TRBV6-3 and TRBJ2-2, with a tentative D call TRBD2 (6 bases). Germline values: CDR1 MNHEY, CDR2 SVGEGT. With 6 bases removed from V and 6 bases from J, the gap between germline ends came to 11 bases. CDR3 length equals 13 residues. CDR3 sequence reads: CASRITSSGELFF. CDR3 DNA: TGTGCCAGCAGAATTACTAGCTCCGGGGAGCTGTTTTTT.

In its sample, this clonotype was seen a few times. The chain has TRBV23-1 and TRBJ2-1; D call uncertain. TRBV23-1 is designated an ORF whose function remains uncertain. CDR3 size: 12 residues. V was trimmed by 6 bases and J by 12 bases, leaving 15 bases between them. CDR3 DNA sequence: TGCGCCAGCAGGCCCCCTTGTCCTCCGCAGTTCTTC. Translated: CASRPPCPPQFF.

This clonotype has just a few counts. The genes are TRBV12-3 or TRBV12-4 and TRBJ1-4, with a possible D match to TRBD1 (6 bases). The CDR3 sequence is 14 residues long. V was trimmed by 5 bases and J by 1 base, leaving 8 bases between them. CDR3 loop: CASSPTGTNEKLFF. DNA for the CDR3: TGTGCCAGCAGTCCGACAGGAACTAATGAAAAACTGTTTTTT.

The chain carries TRBV7-3 and TRBJ1-1; possible D gene TRBD1, 5 bases. Germline V gene data show CDR1 as SGHTA and CDR2 as FQGTGA. Trimming pared 3 bases from V and 7 bases from J, leaving 12 bases between. The CDR3 has 13 amino acids. CDR3 sequence (DNA): TGTGCCAGCAGCTTGCAACCGGGACTTGAAGCTTTCTTT. Amino acids: CASSLQPGLEAFF.

The chain is built from TRBV7-3 and TRBJ2-2; D is undetermined. Trimming took off 5 bases at V and 0 bases at J, with 10 bases between the two ends. The CDR3 is 15 amino acids. Per germline, CDR1 SGHTA and CDR2 FQGTGA. The DNA of the CDR3 is TGTGCCAGCAGCATGCTGGGCCCGAACACCGGGGAGCTGTTTTTT. It yields the protein CASSMLGPNTGELFF.

This clonotype is categorized as medium-sized (0.01 to 0.1%). The chain couples TRBV20-1 to TRBJ2-7, with 10 positions matching TRBD2. With V trimmed by 6 bases and J by 0 bases, 5 bases remained unmatched. Germline V gene data show CDR1 as DFQATT and CDR2 as SNEGSKA (reference sequence). There are 14 residues in the CDR3. This CDR3 is CSALAGASSYEQYF. CDR3 nucleotide sequence: TGCAGTGCCCTAGCGGGAGCAAGCTCCTACGAGCAGTACTTC.